The sequence of this T cell receptor (beta chain) was determined in a study of blood T cell repertoires in COVID-19. Study information: PBMCs, B-cell-depleted T cells, or T cells were the source of the cDNA or gDNA that made up the material.

Assay: immunoSEQ multiplex PCR; the TCRdb copy retains only in-frame clones and omits some. The data contain approximately 150,000 clones, approximately 91% of them singletons. Germline lookup yields CDR1 PRHDT and CDR2 FYEKMQ (reference sequence). There are 12 residues in the CDR3. J lost 5 bases, V lost 5 bases, and 1 base had no gene match. The sequence came from a man between 18 and 35 years old with COVID-19, enrolled during active disease. The sample taken for sequencing was peripheral blood. This chain links TRBV13 with TRBJ1-1, with 8 bases aligning to TRBD1. The DNA for the CDR3 is TGTGCCAGCAGCACAGGGGGGACTGAAGCTTTCTTT. Protein: CASSTGGTEAFF.